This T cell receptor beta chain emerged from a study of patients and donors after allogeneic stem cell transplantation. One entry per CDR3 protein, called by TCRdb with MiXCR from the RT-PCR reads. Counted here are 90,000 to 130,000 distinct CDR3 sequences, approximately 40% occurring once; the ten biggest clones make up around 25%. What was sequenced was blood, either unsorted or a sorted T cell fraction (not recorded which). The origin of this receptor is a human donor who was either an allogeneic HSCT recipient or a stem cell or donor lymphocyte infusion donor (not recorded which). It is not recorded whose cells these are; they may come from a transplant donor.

This chain's CDR3 is CATSDLPPTYEQYF. The CDR3 DNA is TGTGCCACCAGTGATTTACCCCCAACCTACGAGCAGTACTTC. The rearrangement joins TRBV24-1 to TRBJ2-7; D unclear. Per germline, CDR1 KGHDR and CDR2 SFDVKD. The CDR3 has 14 residues. The germline V and J ends were trimmed by 1 base and 2 bases, with 8 bases remaining between them.